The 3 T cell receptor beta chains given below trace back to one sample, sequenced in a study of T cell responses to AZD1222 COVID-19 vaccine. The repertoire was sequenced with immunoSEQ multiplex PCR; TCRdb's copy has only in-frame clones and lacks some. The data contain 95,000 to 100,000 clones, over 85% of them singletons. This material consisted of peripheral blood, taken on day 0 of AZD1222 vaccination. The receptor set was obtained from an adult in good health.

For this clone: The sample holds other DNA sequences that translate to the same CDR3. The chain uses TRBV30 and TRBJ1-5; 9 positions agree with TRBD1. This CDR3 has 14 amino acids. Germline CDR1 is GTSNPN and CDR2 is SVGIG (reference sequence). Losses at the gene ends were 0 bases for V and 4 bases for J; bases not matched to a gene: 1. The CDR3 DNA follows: TGTGCCTGGAGTGTAGGACAGGGGAATCAGCCCCAGCATTTT. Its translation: CAWSVGQGNQPQHF. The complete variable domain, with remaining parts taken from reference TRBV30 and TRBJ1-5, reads SQTIHQWPATLVQPVGSPLSLECTVEGTSNPNLYWYRQAAGRGLQLLFYSVGIGQISSEVPQNLSASRPQDRQFILSSKKLLLSDSGFYLCAWSVGQGNQPQHFGDGTRLSIL.

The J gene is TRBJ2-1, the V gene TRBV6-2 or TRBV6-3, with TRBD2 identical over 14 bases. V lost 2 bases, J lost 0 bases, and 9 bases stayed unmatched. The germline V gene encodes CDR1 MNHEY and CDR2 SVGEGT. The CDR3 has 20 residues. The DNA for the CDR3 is TGTGCCAGCAGTTACACGACTAGCGGGAGGGTACCCAGCTCCTACAATGAGCAGTTCTTC. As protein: CASSYTTSGRVPSSYNEQFF.

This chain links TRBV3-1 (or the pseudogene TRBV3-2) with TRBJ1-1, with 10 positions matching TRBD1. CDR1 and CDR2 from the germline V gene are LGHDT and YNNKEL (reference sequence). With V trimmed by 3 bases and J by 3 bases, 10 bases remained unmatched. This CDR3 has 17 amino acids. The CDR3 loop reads CASSQDRDRGLDTEAFF. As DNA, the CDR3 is TGTGCCAGCAGCCAGGACCGGGACAGGGGTTTGGACACTGAAGCTTTCTTT.